This T cell receptor (beta chain) was recovered during a study of regulatory T cells in long-lasting Graves disease. Germline loops: CDR1 SGHTA, CDR2 FQGNSA. This CDR3 is built from 14 residues. Trimming cost V 0 bases and J 1 base, with 6 bases left between them. There are many counts of this clonotype. Arm-PCR of CDR3 regions with iRepertoire HTBI primers generated TCR beta libraries. One entry per CDR3 protein results from TCRdb running MiXCR on the multiplex PCR reads. Of about 460,000 distinct CDR3 sequences in the sample, 22% were seen once. Stated time point: persistent/refractory GD, antithyroid drugs over 5 years with positive TRAb. Generation of the TCR library employed RNA extracted from PBMCs.

Sequences were derived from peripheral blood mononuclear cells (PBMCs), sampled when the disease was refractory, from a patient treated with antithyroid drugs. V and J are TRBV7-2 and TRBJ2-5; a weak D match, TRBD2 (5 bases). The origin of this receptor is a female donor with Graves disease. CDR3 region: CASSLAGIQETQYF. CDR3 DNA: TGTGCCAGCAGCTTAGCCGGGATCCAAGAGACCCAGTACTTC.